These 6 T cell receptor beta chains were all obtained from the same sample, sequenced in a study of cytomegalovirus exposure and HLA in healthy donors. It was with 60 Vbeta and 13 Jbeta primers that the PCR ran. Clones were read by immunoSEQ multiplex PCR, and TCRdb kept only the in-frame ones, dropping some. There are approximately 170,000 clones in the sample; approximately 80% occur only once, and over 2% lies in the top ten. Sequenced sample: PBMCs. These receptors originate from a woman between 50 and 59 years old in good health and CMV-seronegative.

In its sample, this clone was seen a few times. The CDR3 region is CASSDRSHEQYF. The CDR3 nucleotides read TGTGCCAGCAGTGACCGGAGCCACGAGCAGTACTTC. This chain uses TRBV25-1 with TRBJ2-7; no clear D gene. This CDR3 spans 12 amino acids. Trimming left V 3 bases short and J 5 bases short, with 8 bases between. Germline V CDR1 and CDR2: MGHDK, SYGVNS.

The chain carries TRBV4-2 and TRBJ1-4; D is ambiguous. CDR1 is LGHNA and CDR2 is YNFKEQ in the germline V gene. CDR3 length: 15 residues. The V end was cut by 1 base, the J end by 4 bases, with 10 bases between. This chain's CDR3 is CASSQAADYNEKLFF. The CDR3 bases are TGTGCCAGCAGCCAAGCAGCAGACTATAATGAAAAACTGTTTTTT.

This CDR3 reads CASSDLGAYQEGELFF. Written as DNA, the CDR3 is TGTGCCAGCAGTGATTTAGGGGCCTATCAGGAAGGGGAGCTGTTTTTT. The chain uses TRBV25-1 and TRBJ2-2; D is possibly TRBD1 (5 bases). Trimming removed 3 bases from V and 8 bases from J, with 19 bases in between. CDR1 and CDR2 from the germline V gene are MGHDK and SYGVNS. The CDR3 sequence is 16 residues long.

V is TRBV28 and J is TRBJ1-1, with TRBD1 matching over 8 bases. This CDR3 has 12 amino acids. The V segment lost 6 bases and the J segment 11 bases; nucleotides outside the gene matches: 8. Germline assignment: CDR1 MDHEN and CDR2 SYDVKM. The CDR3 is CASSRRTGMAFF. Here the CDR3 DNA reads TGTGCCAGCAGCCGTAGGACAGGGATGGCTTTCTTT.

This clone was counted a single time. The rearrangement links TRBV28 to TRBJ2-7, with D possibly being TRBD1 (6 bases). V was shortened by 5 bases and J by 7 bases, with 15 bases between the two germline ends. The CDR3 runs to 13 residues. CDR1 and CDR2 (germline): MDHEN, SYDVKM. The CDR3 here is CASSRAQGWEQYF. In DNA, the CDR3 is TGTGCCAGCAGTCGAGCGCAGGGGTGGGAGCAGTACTTC.

The chain recombines TRBV7-6 with TRBJ2-2; 7 bases agree with TRBD1. Germline CDR1 SGHVS, CDR2 FNYEAQ. Trimming removed 7 bases from V and 0 bases from J; junction bases left unmatched: 2. The CDR3 contains 14 residues. CDR3 loop: CASKGQANTGELFF. CDR3 nucleotides: TGTGCCAGCAAAGGACAGGCGAACACCGGGGAGCTGTTTTTT.